This T cell receptor (beta chain) derives from a study of T cell responses to AZD1222 COVID-19 vaccine. Study findings and constraints: Only a handful of AZD1222 recipients tested seropositive at baseline. Females outnumbered males among donors, who were mostly white British; clonal diversity was possibly underestimated.

Comment on this clone: What it binds is not known.

The data were produced by immunoSEQ multiplex PCR, yet TCRdb's version contains in-frame clones alone and is incomplete. The repertoire holds over 70,000 clones, roughly 87% seen once, with around 5.5% in the top ten. The origin of this receptor is an adult in good health. The input for sequencing was peripheral blood, taken on day 0 of AZD1222 vaccination.

The CDR3 coding sequence is TGTGCCAGCAGCGCTGCTCCCACAGATACGCAGTATTTT. Its translation: CASSAAPTDTQYF. This sequence joins TRBV9 and TRBJ2-3; D ambiguous. This CDR3 is built from 13 residues. The germline gives CDR1 SGDLS, CDR2 YYNGEE. The ends were cut back, 3 bases at V and 2 bases at J, with 7 bases in the middle.